Given below is one T cell receptor beta chain in context. The CDR3 totals 15 residues. Germline loops: CDR1 SQVTM, CDR2 ANQGSEA. The V gene end was trimmed by 4 bases and the J gene end by 2 bases; junction bases not matched to a gene: 7. This sample stems from a study of blood T cell repertoires in COVID-19. At the level of the study: COVID-19 samples, acute and convalescent, were from the United States, Italy and Spain. PBMCs, B-cell-depleted T cells, or T cells provided the cDNA or gDNA that made up the material.

Per the study methods: Reference gene primers were amplified, and this amplification served to estimate nucleated cell counts. Using immunoSEQ multiplex PCR, the repertoire was profiled, and TCRdb retains in-frame clones only, with some absent. The DNA was the basis for D and trimming; V, J and clone size are from that table. Of about 190,000 clones in the sample, roughly 80% were seen once. Material for sequencing was peripheral blood. The TCR comes from a man aged 55 to 70 with acute or convalescent COVID-19. This chain links TRBV29-1 with TRBJ2-1, with 8 positions matching TRBD2. CDR3 coding DNA: TGCAGCGTTGGGGGAGCGGGAGCGGCCTACAATGAGCAGTTCTTC. Translation gives CSVGGAGAAYNEQFF.